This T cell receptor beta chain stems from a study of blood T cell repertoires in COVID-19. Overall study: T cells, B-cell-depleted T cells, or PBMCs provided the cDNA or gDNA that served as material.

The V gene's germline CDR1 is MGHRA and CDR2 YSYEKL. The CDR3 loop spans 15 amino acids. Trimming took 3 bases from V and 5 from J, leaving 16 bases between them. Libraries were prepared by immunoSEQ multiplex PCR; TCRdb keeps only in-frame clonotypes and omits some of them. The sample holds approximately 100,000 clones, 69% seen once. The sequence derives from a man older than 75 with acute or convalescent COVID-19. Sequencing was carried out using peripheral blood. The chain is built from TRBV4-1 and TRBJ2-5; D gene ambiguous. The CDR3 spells CASSQAGLPAETQYF. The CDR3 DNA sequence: TGCGCCAGCAGCCAGGCAGGTCTCCCCGCCGAGACCCAGTACTTC.